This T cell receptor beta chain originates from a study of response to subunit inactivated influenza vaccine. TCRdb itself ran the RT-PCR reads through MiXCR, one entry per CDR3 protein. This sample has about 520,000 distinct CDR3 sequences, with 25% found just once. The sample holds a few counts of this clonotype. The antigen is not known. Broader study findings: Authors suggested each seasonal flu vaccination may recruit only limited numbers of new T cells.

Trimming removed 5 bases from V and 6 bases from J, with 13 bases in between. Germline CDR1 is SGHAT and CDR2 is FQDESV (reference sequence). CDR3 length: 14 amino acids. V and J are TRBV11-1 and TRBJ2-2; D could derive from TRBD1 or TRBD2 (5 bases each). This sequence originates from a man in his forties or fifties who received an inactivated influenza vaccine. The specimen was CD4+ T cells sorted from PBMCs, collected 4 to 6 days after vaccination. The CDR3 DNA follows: TGTGCCAGCAGCCCTAGCACAGGTCCCGGGGAGCTGTTTTTT. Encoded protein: CASSPSTGPGELFF.